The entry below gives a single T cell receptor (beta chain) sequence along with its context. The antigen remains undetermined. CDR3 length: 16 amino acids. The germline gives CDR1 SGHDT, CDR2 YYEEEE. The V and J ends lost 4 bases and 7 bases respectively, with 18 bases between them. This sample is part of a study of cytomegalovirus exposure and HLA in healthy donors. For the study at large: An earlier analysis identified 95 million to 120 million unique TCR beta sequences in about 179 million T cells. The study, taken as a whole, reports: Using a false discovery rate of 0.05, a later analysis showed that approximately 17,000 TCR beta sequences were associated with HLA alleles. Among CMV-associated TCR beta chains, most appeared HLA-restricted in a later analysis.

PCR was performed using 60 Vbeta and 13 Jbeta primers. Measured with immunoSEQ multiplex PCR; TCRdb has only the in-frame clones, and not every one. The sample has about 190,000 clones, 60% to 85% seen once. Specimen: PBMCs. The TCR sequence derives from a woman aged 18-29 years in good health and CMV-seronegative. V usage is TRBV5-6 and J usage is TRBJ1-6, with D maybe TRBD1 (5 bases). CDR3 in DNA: TGTGCCAGCAGCGATGAGGGAGGTGGGGCAAATTCACCCCTCCACTTT. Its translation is CASSDEGGGANSPLHF.